This TCR beta chain emerged from a study of T-cell memory formation after mild COVID-19. The length of the CDR3 is 13 residues. V was trimmed by 2 bases and J by 0 bases, leaving 7 bases between them. CDR1 is DFQATT, CDR2 SNEGSKA, per germline (reference sequence). This clonotype was counted at least ten times. TCRdb re-called the 5' RACE reads with MiXCR, one entry per CDR3 protein. The table lists under 450,000 distinct CDR3 sequences, roughly 19% of them singletons. This chain links TRBV20-1 with TRBJ1-1, with D possibly TRBD1 on 5 matching bases. The sequence was obtained from a man younger than 35 who had mild COVID-19 (a few samples of this study predate the infection). Cell type and time point are not known. What was sequenced was PBMCs or a T cell subset sorted from them (not recorded which). The CDR3 bases are TGCAGTGCTAGACAGGGTATGAACACTGAAGCTTTCTTT. Translated: CSARQGMNTEAFF.